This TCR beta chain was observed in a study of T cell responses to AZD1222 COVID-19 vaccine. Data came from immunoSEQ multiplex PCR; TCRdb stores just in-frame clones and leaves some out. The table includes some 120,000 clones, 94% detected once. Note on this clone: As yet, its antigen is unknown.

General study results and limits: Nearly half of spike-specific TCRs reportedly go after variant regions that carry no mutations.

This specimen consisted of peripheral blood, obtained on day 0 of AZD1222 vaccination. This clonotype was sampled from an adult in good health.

The CDR3 loop reads CASSLKLAGPETQYF. The DNA for the CDR3 is TGTGCCAGCAGCTTAAAACTAGCGGGACCAGAGACCCAGTACTTC. This rearrangement joins TRBV7-9 to TRBJ2-5; 10 bases align to TRBD2. V shed 2 bases, J shed 4 bases, and the junction held 4 bases outside the gene matches. The CDR3 covers 15 residues. CDR1 SEHNR and CDR2 FQNEAQ come from the germline V gene (reference sequence).